This T cell receptor (beta chain) was sequenced during a study of cytomegalovirus exposure and HLA in healthy donors. The germline gives CDR1 SGHTA, CDR2 FQGNSA. With 5 bases removed from V and 0 bases from J, the gap between germline ends came to 11 bases. The CDR3 has 15 residues. Use of 60 Vbeta and 13 Jbeta primers characterized the PCR. Some clones are missing from TCRdb's copy, which holds only in-frame ones; the method was immunoSEQ multiplex PCR. Here the sample spans approximately 210,000 clones, about 87% being singletons. Sample: PBMCs. This sequence originates from a woman between 18 and 30 years old in good health and CMV-seronegative. This chain connects TRBV7-2 to TRBJ1-5; tentative D call: TRBD1 (6 bases). CDR3 coding DNA: TGTGCCAGCAGCATACAGGGAAATAGCAATCAGCCCCAGCATTTT. It codes for CASSIQGNSNQPQHF.